The rows below give T cell receptor beta chains drawn from one sample of a study of shared clonotypes between healthy human individuals. Method: immunoSEQ multiplex PCR; TCRdb's copy keeps in-frame clones and lacks some. The sample shows approximately 740,000 clones, 90% to 95% of them seen only once. The specimen sequenced was naive CD8+ T cells sorted from blood. These receptors all come from a young man in good health. Both conserved end residues are part of each CDR3. The order of the fields is CDR3 length, D gene, clone size, J gene, V gene, CDR3 DNA, CDR3 protein. A D gene is named only where the DNA matches it firmly. Some rows have no size entry. The others give once, few or many, or a class for an expanded clone.

14,NA,NA,TRBJ2-7,TRBV6-5,TGTGCCAGCAGTTACTCGGCACCCTCCTACGAGCAGTACTTC,CASSYSAPSYEQYF
14,TRBD1,NA,TRBJ2-7,TRBV5-6,TGTGCCAGCAGCCTCCGGGACAGCCGTTACGAGCAGTACTTC,CASSLRDSRYEQYF
13,TRBD2,once,TRBJ2-1,TRBV7-7,TGTGCTAGCAGCTTAGGACTAGCTTATGAGCAGTTCTTC,CASSLGLAYEQFF
15,NA,NA,TRBJ2-7,TRBV28,TGTGCCAGCAGTTTAAGCACCCCGAAGGCCTACGAGCAGTACTTC,CASSLSTPKAYEQYF
14,TRBD1,NA,TRBJ2-1,TRBV27,TGTGCCAGCAGCGGACAGGGTGCTGAGAATGAGCAGTTCTTC,CASSGQGAENEQFF
14,NA,NA,TRBJ2-5,TRBV5-1,TGCGCCAGCAGCCAGGTAAACCCGCAGGAGACCCAGTACTTC,CASSQVNPQETQYF
15,TRBD1,NA,TRBJ2-1,TRBV11-2,TGTGCCAGCAACGACCGGGACAGGCCGGCTAATGAGCAGTTCTTC,CASNDRDRPANEQFF
14,NA,NA,TRBJ2-7,TRBV7-9,TGTGCCAGCAGCCAATCGTGGAACAACTACGAGCAGTACTTC,CASSQSWNNYEQYF
15,NA,NA,TRBJ2-3,TRBV7-9,TGTGCCAGCAGGCCCCGAGGCGCTAGCACAGATACGCAGTATTTT,CASRPRGASTDTQYF
11,NA,NA,TRBJ1-1,TRBV21-1,TGTGCCAGCAGCAAACCAGGACGAGCTTTCTTT,CASSKPGRAFF
15,TRBD2,NA,TRBJ2-1,TRBV19,TGTGCCAGTAGGACTAGCGGGAGCTCCTACAATGAGCAGTTCTTC,CASRTSGSSYNEQFF
15,NA,NA,TRBJ2-3,TRBV5-3,TGTGCCAGAAGCTTGAGGGCCTCTAGCACAGATACGCAGTATTTT,CARSLRASSTDTQYF
15,TRBD1,NA,TRBJ2-2,TRBV7-9,TGTGCCAGCAGTCCCGGGACAGGGACCACCGGGGAGCTGTTTTTT,CASSPGTGTTGELFF
11,TRBD1,NA,TRBJ1-1,TRBV20-1,TGCAGTGACGCAGGGGGCACTGAAGCTTTCTTT,CSDAGGTEAFF
15,TRBD1,NA,TRBJ1-5,TRBV6-1,TGTGCCAGCAGTGAGGATGGACAGGACAATCAGCCCCAGCATTTT,CASSEDGQDNQPQHF
16,TRBD2,NA,TRBJ2-7,TRBV5-5,TGTGCCAGCAGCCCCGGGACTAGCGGATATACCTACGAGCAGTACTTC,CASSPGTSGYTYEQYF
16,NA,NA,TRBJ2-7,TRBV29-1,TGCAGCGTTGTGGTGGGGGGGGCCGCCGCTCTTTACGAGCAGTACTTC,CSVVVGGAAALYEQYF
14,NA,NA,TRBJ2-7,TRBV27,TGTGCCAGCAGTTTGTTTGAGGGAGCCCACGAGCAGTACTTC,CASSLFEGAHEQYF
15,NA,NA,TRBJ1-1,TRBV4-3,TGCGCCAGCAGCCCTATAGCCAGTTCGAACACTGAAGCTTTCTTT,CASSPIASSNTEAFF
15,TRBD1,NA,TRBJ1-4,TRBV28,TGTGCCAGCAGTGCCTACAGGGGCACTAATGAAAAACTGTTTTTT,CASSAYRGTNEKLFF
13,NA,NA,TRBJ2-4,TRBV6-5,TGTGCCAGCAGTTACTATTCAGGGGCCATTCAGTACTTC,CASSYYSGAIQYF
11,NA,few,TRBJ2-1,TRBV15,TGTGCCACCAGCGGAGTGGATGAGCAGTTCTTC,CATSGVDEQFF
10,NA,NA,TRBJ2-1,TRBV25-1,TGTGCCAGCAGTGCGGGCGAGCAGTTCTTC,CASSAGEQFF
15,NA,once,TRBJ2-7,TRBV7-2,TGTGCCAGCAGCCCCCTTGCTGAGAAAGACTACGAGCAGTACTTC,CASSPLAEKDYEQYF
15,NA,NA,TRBJ2-1,TRBV11-2,TGTGCCAGCAGCGAAGGGAGAAACGGGTTCAATGAGCAGTTCTTC,CASSEGRNGFNEQFF
17,NA,NA,TRBJ1-4,TRBV4-1,TGCGCCAGCAGCCATCCTATGGGGGGGGTCGGGAATGAAAAACTGTTTTTT,CASSHPMGGVGNEKLFF
13,NA,NA,TRBJ1-1,TRBV19,TGTGCCAGTAGTTTATTTATGAACACTGAAGCTTTCTTT,CASSLFMNTEAFF
15,NA,NA,TRBJ2-3,TRBV6-1,TGTGCCAGCAGCCCCTCTTGGGGGGGCACAGATACGCAGTATTTT,CASSPSWGGTDTQYF
16,TRBD2,NA,TRBJ2-5,TRBV27,TGTGCCAGCAGTTTATTCGCGGGAGTAGCATTTGAGACCCAGTACTTC,CASSLFAGVAFETQYF
14,NA,NA,TRBJ2-7,TRBV7-6,TGTGCCAGCAGCTCCACGGACAGAACCTACGAGCAGTACTTC,CASSSTDRTYEQYF
13,NA,NA,TRBJ1-2,TRBV30,TGTGCCTGGAGTGTAGGAGGGGTCTATGGCTACACCTTC,CAWSVGGVYGYTF
13,NA,NA,TRBJ1-3,TRBV4-1,TGCGCCAGCAGCCAGGTGTACGGAAACACCATATATTTT,CASSQVYGNTIYF
14,TRBD1,NA,TRBJ1-1,TRBV7-9,TGTGCCAGCAGTACCCCAGGGGGCGGGACTGAAGCTTTCTTT,CASSTPGGGTEAFF
14,NA,NA,TRBJ1-5,TRBV6-5,TGTGCCAGCAGTTACGGGGTAAGGGATCAGCCCCAGCATTTT,CASSYGVRDQPQHF
13,NA,once,TRBJ2-7,TRBV5-1,TGCGCCAGCAGCTTGCACGGCTCCTACGAGCAGTACTTC,CASSLHGSYEQYF
13,NA,NA,TRBJ2-2,TRBV7-9,TGTGCCAGCAGCTTCCGGAACACCGGGGAGCTGTTTTTT,CASSFRNTGELFF
15,NA,NA,TRBJ1-1,TRBV27,TGTGCCAGCACCAGCACACAGAGCTTGAACACTGAAGCTTTCTTT,CASTSTQSLNTEAFF
13,NA,once,TRBJ2-4,TRBV7-7,TGTGCCAGCAGCTTAGAACCAGGGGACATTCAGTACTTC,CASSLEPGDIQYF
12,NA,NA,TRBJ2-7,TRBV27,TGTGCCAGCAGTTTATCGGGGCGGGGGCAGTACTTC,CASSLSGRGQYF
17,TRBD2,NA,TRBJ2-1,TRBV7-9,TGTGCCAGCAGCTCTCCTCTAGCGGGAGGAAACCCCAATGAGCAGTTCTTC,CASSSPLAGGNPNEQFF
12,NA,NA,TRBJ2-7,TRBV28,TGTGCCAGCAGTTGGAGGGGCTACGAGCAGTACTTC,CASSWRGYEQYF
15,NA,NA,TRBJ2-7,TRBV5-1,TGCGCCAGCAGGCTACGACAGCCGTTTTACCACGAGCAGTACTTC,CASRLRQPFYHEQYF
15,NA,NA,TRBJ2-3,TRBV14,TGTGCCAGCAGCCCCGGGACCGGGGTATTTGATACGCAGTATTTT,CASSPGTGVFDTQYF
18,TRBD2,NA,TRBJ2-7,TRBV7-9,TGTGCCAGCAGCTTAGTAGGACTAGCGGCCCTCCAGGGCGACGAGCAGTACTTC,CASSLVGLAALQGDEQYF
14,TRBD1,once,TRBJ2-3,TRBV5-6,TGTGCCAGCAGCCCGACAGGGTCTTGGGATACGCAGTATTTT,CASSPTGSWDTQYF
16,TRBD2,few,TRBJ2-7,TRBV27,TGTGCCAGCAGTTTCCGACTAGCGGGGAGTCCGGACGAGCAGTACTTC,CASSFRLAGSPDEQYF